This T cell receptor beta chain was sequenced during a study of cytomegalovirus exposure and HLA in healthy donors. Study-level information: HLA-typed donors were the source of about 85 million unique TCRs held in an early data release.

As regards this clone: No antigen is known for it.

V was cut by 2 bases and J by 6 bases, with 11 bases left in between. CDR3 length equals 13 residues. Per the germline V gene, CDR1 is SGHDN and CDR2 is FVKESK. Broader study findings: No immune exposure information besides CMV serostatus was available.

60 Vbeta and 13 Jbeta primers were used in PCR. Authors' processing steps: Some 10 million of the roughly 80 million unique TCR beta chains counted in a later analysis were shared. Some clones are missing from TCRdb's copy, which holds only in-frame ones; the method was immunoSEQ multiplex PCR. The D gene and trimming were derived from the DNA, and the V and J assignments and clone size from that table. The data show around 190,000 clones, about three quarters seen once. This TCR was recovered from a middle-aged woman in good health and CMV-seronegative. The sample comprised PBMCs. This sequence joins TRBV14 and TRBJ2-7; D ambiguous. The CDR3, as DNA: TGTGCCAGCAGCCAATATGCGTTCGGCGAGCAGTACTTC. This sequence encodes CASSQYAFGEQYF.